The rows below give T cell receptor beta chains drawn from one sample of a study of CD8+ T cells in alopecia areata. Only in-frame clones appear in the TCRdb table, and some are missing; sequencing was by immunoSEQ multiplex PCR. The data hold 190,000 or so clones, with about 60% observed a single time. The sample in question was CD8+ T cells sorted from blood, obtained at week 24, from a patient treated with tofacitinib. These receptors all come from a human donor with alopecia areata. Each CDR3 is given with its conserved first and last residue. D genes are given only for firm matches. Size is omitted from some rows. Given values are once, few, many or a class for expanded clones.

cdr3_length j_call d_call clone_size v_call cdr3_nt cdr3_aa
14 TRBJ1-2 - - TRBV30 TGTGCCTACATACAACGGACAGTTGAGTATGGCTACACCTTC CAYIQRTVEYGYTF
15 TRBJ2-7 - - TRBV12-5 TGTGCTAGTGGTTTGGTACAGGACAGAACCTACGAGCAGTACTTC CASGLVQDRTYEQYF
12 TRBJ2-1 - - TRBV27 TGTGCCAGCAGTACACACACCTATGAGCAGTTCTTC CASSTHTYEQFF
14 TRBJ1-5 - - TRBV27 TGTGCCAGCAGTTTTTCGGCAGGCGGCCAGCCCCAGCATTTT CASSFSAGGQPQHF
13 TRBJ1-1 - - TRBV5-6 TGTGCCAGCAGCCCCGGGGGAATTCGTGAAGCTTTCTTT CASSPGGIREAFF
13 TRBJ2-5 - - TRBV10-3 TGTGCCATCAGTGACCCGGGTCAAGAGACCCAGTACTTC CAISDPGQETQYF
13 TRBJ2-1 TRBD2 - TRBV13 TGTGCCAGCAGCGCAGCCCCTAGCGGGGAGCAGTTCTTC CASSAAPSGEQFF
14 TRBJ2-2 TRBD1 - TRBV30 TGTGCCCAAAATACAGGGGTCGGGACCGGGGAGCTGTTTTTT CAQNTGVGTGELFF
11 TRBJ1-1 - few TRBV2 TGTGCCAGCAAAGTCCCACTGGCAGCTTTCTTT CASKVPLAAFF
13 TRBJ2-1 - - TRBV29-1 TGCAGCGTTGATGGTGGAGAGCGGCCTGAGCAGTTCTTC CSVDGGERPEQFF
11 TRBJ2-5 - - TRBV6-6 TGTGCCAGCACAAAACAAGAGACCCAGTACTTC CASTKQETQYF
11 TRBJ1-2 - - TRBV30 TGTGCCTGGACCGGCCCCAATGGCTACACCTTC CAWTGPNGYTF
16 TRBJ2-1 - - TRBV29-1 TGCAGCGTTGAGGCGCTCGGGGGTTATTCCTACAATGAGCAGTTCTTC CSVEALGGYSYNEQFF
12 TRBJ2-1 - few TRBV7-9 TGTGCCAGCACTAACCCGGTTGGTGAGCAGTTCTTC CASTNPVGEQFF
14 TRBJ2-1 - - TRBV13 TGTGCCAGCAGCTTAGGGGGTAGACTGAATGAGCAGTTCTTC CASSLGGRLNEQFF
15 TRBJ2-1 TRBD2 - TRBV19 TGTGCCAGTAGTATGGCTAGCGGGGAGTACAATGAGCAGTTCTTC CASSMASGEYNEQFF
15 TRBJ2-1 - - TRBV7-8 TGTGCCAGCAGCTTATATGGCTCGTATTACAATGAGCAGTTCTTC CASSLYGSYYNEQFF
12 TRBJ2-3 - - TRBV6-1 TGTGCCAGCGCCGAGCCCACAGATACGCAGTATTTT CASAEPTDTQYF
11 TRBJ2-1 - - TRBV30 TGTGCCTGGAGTGTACGAAATGAGCAGTTCTTC CAWSVRNEQFF
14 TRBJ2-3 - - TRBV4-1 TGCGCCAGCAGCCAAGTTGTGGGCACAGATACGCAGTATTTT CASSQVVGTDTQYF
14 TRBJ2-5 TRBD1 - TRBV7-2 TGTGCCAGCAGCCCCCGACAGGGAAGGGAGACCCAGTACTTC CASSPRQGRETQYF
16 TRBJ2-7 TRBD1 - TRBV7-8 TGTGCCAGCACCCGCATGGGACCGACAGGGACCTACGAGCAGTACTTC CASTRMGPTGTYEQYF
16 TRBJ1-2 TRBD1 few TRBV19 TGTGCCAGTAGTATACTCGTCGGGACAGAAAACTATGGCTACACCTTC CASSILVGTENYGYTF
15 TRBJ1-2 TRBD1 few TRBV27 TGTGCCAGCAGTCCATGGACAGGGGAGACCTATGGCTACACCTTC CASSPWTGETYGYTF
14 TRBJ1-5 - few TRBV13 TGTGCCAGCAGCTCAGGTGGGGGAGGTCAGCCCCAGCATTTT CASSSGGGGQPQHF
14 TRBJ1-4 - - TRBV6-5 TGTGCCAGCAGGGATGGGGGGATCCATGAAAAACTGTTTTTT CASRDGGIHEKLFF
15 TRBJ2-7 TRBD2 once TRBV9 TGTGCCAGCAGCGTAGTAGCCGGACTAGCAAACGAGCAGTACTTC CASSVVAGLANEQYF
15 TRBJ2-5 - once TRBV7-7 TGTGCCAGCAGCTCTCTTAGTCTCCCCCAAGAGACCCAGTACTTC CASSSLSLPQETQYF
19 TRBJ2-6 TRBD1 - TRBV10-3 TGTGCCATCAGTGAGTACAGGACAGGGACAACCTCTGGGGCCAACGTCCTGACTTTC CAISEYRTGTTSGANVLTF
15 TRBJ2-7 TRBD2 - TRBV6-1 TGTGCCAGCAGTGAAGGGACTAGCGGGGGTTACGAGCAGTACTTC CASSEGTSGGYEQYF
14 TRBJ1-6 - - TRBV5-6 TGTGCCAGCTGTCCGGGACTGAGTAATTCACCCCTCCACTTT CASCPGLSNSPLHF
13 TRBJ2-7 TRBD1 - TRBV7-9 TGTGCCAGCAGCCGTGGACAGGTCGATGTGCAGTACTTC CASSRGQVDVQYF
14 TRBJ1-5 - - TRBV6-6 TGTGCCAGCAGTTATACCCTTAGGGGAAGACCCCAGCATTTT CASSYTLRGRPQHF
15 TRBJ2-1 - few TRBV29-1 TGCAGCGTCGTAACCTGGGGTCTTAGGGCCAATGAGCAGTTCTTC CSVVTWGLRANEQFF
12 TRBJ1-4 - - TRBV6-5 TGTGCCAGCAGTTACGACCAGGTTTTGTTGTTTTTT CASSYDQVLLFF
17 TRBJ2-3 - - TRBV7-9 TGTGCCAGCAGCTTAGAGGTGGGCCAGATTAGCACAGATACGCAGTATTTT CASSLEVGQISTDTQYF
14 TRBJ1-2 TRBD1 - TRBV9 TGTGCCAGCAGCGCCGCAGACAGGGGGCCTGGCTACACCTTC CASSAADRGPGYTF
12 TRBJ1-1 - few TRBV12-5 TGTGCTAGTGCCGTTTTGAACACTGAAGCTTTCTTT CASAVLNTEAFF
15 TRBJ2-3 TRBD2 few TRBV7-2 TGTGCCAGCAGTCGGACTAGCGGGGGGGCGTATACGCAGTATTTT CASSRTSGGAYTQYF
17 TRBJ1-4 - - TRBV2 TGTGCCAGCAGTGAGCAGGGGACCGAAACAACTAATGAAAAACTGTTTTTT CASSEQGTETTNEKLFF
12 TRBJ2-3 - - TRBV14 TGTGCCAGCAGCCAGCAAACAGATACGCAGTATTTT CASSQQTDTQYF
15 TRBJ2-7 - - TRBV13 TGTGCCAGCAGCCCCCCGACAGGAGTCTCCTACGAGCAGTACTTC CASSPPTGVSYEQYF
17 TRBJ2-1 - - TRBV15 TGTGCCACCAGCAGAGATCGGCCAAAGGGGAACTACAATGAGCAGTTCTTC CATSRDRPKGNYNEQFF
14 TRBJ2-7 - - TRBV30 TGTGCCTGGAAGGAGGACGGATTCTACTACGAGCAGTACTTC CAWKEDGFYYEQYF
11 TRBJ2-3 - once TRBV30 TGTGCCTGGAGTGACACAGATACGCAGTATTTT CAWSDTDTQYF
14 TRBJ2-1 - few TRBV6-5 TGTGCCAGCAGTATCAAAATCCGGGATAATGAGCAGTTCTTC CASSIKIRDNEQFF
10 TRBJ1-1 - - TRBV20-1 TGCAGTCCCCTGGGGGCGGAGGCTTTCTTT CSPLGAEAFF
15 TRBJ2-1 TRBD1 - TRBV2 TGTGCCAGCAGTGAGGGGACAGGGGACCACAATGAGCAGTTCTTC CASSEGTGDHNEQFF
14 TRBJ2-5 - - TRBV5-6 TGTGCCAGCAGCCCTGGGACCTACCAAGAGACCCAGTACTTC CASSPGTYQETQYF
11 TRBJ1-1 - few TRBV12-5 TGTGCTAGTGGTTTGAACACTGAAGCTTTCTTT CASGLNTEAFF
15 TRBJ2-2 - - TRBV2 TGTGCCAGCAGTGAAAGGGGCGCGGACACCGGGGAGCTGTTTTTT CASSERGADTGELFF
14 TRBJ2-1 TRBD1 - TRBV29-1 TGCAGCGGCGATCAGGGGACAGGGGGAGGCGAGCAGTTCTTC CSGDQGTGGGEQFF
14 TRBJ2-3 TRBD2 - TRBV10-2 TGCGCCAGCGGAGACGTAGCGGGGAGAGATACGCAGTATTTT CASGDVAGRDTQYF
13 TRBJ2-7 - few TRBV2 TGTGCCAGCAGTGTGGGACCAACCTACGAGCAGTACTTC CASSVGPTYEQYF